A single sample gave rise to the 5 T cell receptor beta chains below, sequenced in a study of blood T cell repertoires in COVID-19. The data were produced by immunoSEQ multiplex PCR, yet TCRdb's version contains in-frame clones alone and is incomplete. This sample has over 250,000 clones, with around 86% found just once. Sequencing was carried out using peripheral blood. The receptors here all came from a man aged 50 to 59 with acute or convalescent COVID-19.

V gene TRBV19 combines with J gene TRBJ1-1; D call uncertain. V shed 1 base and J shed 3 bases, with 12 bases lying between them. This CDR3 spans 15 amino acids. Germline CDR1 and CDR2: LNHDA and SQIVND (reference sequence). The CDR3 DNA is TGTGCCAGTAGTATAGTGGAGGCAGGAGACACTGAAGCTTTCTTT. Amino acid sequence: CASSIVEAGDTEAFF.

CDR3 coding DNA: TGTGCCAGCAGCCGGACTTCTAGCGGGGGAGGCAATGAGCAGTTCTTC. It encodes CASSRTSSGGGNEQFF. The chain is built from TRBV14 and TRBJ2-1; 10 bases align to TRBD2. The germline CDR1 and CDR2 sequences are SGHDN and FVKESK. The CDR3 has 16 residues. J was trimmed by 6 bases and V by 4 bases; bases with no gene match: 9.

The genes are TRBV27 and TRBJ1-2; TRBD1 might be the D (5 bases). Germline-derived CDR1 and CDR2 are MNHEY and SMNVEV (reference sequence). V dropped 5 bases and J dropped 4 bases, with 17 bases sitting between them. CDR3 length: 15 residues. CDR3 sequence: CASSQLGLLGYGYTF. CDR3 bases: TGTGCCAGCAGTCAACTGGGACTTCTTGGCTATGGCTACACCTTC.

V gene TRBV21-1 combines with J gene TRBJ1-5; TRBD1 reflects the table's D call only, with no check against the DNA. TRBV21-1 is a known pseudogene. The CDR3 loop spans 16 amino acids. This CDR3 reads CASSPRTAHSNQPQHF. DNA for the CDR3: TGTGCCAGCAGCCCACGGACAGCCCATAGCAATCAGCCCCAGCATTTT.

This rearrangement joins TRBV29-1 to TRBJ2-2; tentative D call: TRBD2 (5 bases). Trimming stripped 6 bases from V and 0 bases from J, with 8 bases between. Germline CDR1 and CDR2: SQVTM and ANQGSEA. There are 13 residues in the CDR3. This CDR3 is CSVRAANTGELFF. The CDR3 nucleotides read TGCAGCGTGCGGGCAGCGAACACCGGGGAGCTGTTTTTT.